This T cell receptor beta chain was sequenced for a study of blood T cell repertoires in COVID-19. Study-wide background: Collection of acute and convalescent COVID-19 samples took place in the United States, Italy and Spain. T cells, B-cell-depleted T cells, or PBMCs supplied cDNA or gDNA.

After removal of 5 bases from V and 6 bases from J, the junction contained 7 bases not matched to a gene. The CDR3 is 15 residues long. Germline V gene sequence: CDR1 WNHNN, CDR2 SYGVQD (reference sequence). Authors' analysis steps: Amplifying reference gene primers gave estimates of nucleated cell counts. The assay was immunoSEQ multiplex PCR, and TCRdb's table has in-frame clones only and misses some. That table supplies the V and J calls and clone size; D and trimming were determined from the DNA. This table holds tens of thousands of clones, less than 95% found once. J is TRBJ2-1 and V is TRBV10-1, with 10 bases that match TRBD2. The TCR comes from a woman aged 45-65 years in a cohort sampled during active COVID-19. Sequencing was performed on peripheral blood. CDR3 nucleotides: TGCGCCAGCAGTACTAGCGGGACTACCCCCAATGAGCAGTTCTTC. This sequence encodes CASSTSGTTPNEQFF.